The 16 T cell receptor beta chains reported below all come from one sample, sequenced in a study of blood T cell repertoires in COVID-19. The data were produced by immunoSEQ multiplex PCR, yet TCRdb's version contains in-frame clones alone and is incomplete. The data contain some 96,000 clones, roughly nine tenths of them singletons. Sequencing input: peripheral blood. These receptor sequences come from a man between 50 and 59 years old with active COVID-19.

The chain uses TRBV18 and TRBJ1-4, with 8 bases identical to TRBD1. Unmatched junction bases numbered 1, after V lost 3 bases and J lost 4 bases. Germline V CDR1 and CDR2: KGHSH, LQKENI. CDR3 length: 14 residues. The CDR3 DNA is TGTGCCAGCTCACCGGGACAGGTTAATGAAAAACTGTTTTTT. It is translated as CASSPGQVNEKLFF.

The chain joins TRBV6-1 to TRBJ2-1; TRBD2 is a possible D gene (5 bases). CDR1 is MNHNS, CDR2 SASEGT, per germline. The CDR3 length is 17 residues. V gave up 2 bases and J gave up 9 bases, with 23 bases separating them. The CDR3 coding sequence is TGTGCCAGCAGTGAAAAAGTTGGATTTGCGACTACTTCTGAGCAGTTCTTC. Translating it yields CASSEKVGFATTSEQFF.

The chain combines TRBV12-5 with TRBJ1-2; D gene ambiguous. The germline V gene has CDR1 LGHNT and CDR2 FRNRAP. V was shortened by 1 base and J by 8 bases, with 5 bases between the two germline ends. The CDR3 extends over 11 amino acids. The CDR3 protein is CASGLAGGYTF. The CDR3 nucleotides are TGTGCTAGTGGTTTGGCCGGGGGCTACACCTTC.

The CDR3 spells CASSPLAGGGTDTQYF. As DNA, the CDR3 is TGTGCCAGCAGTCCCCTAGCGGGGGGCGGCACAGATACGCAGTATTTT. The V gene is TRBV2, the J gene TRBJ2-3; 11 nucleotides agree with TRBD2. V trimming: 5 bases; J trimming: 1 base; junction bases outside the gene matches: 5. The CDR3 length is 16 residues. CDR1 is SNHLY and CDR2 is FYNNEI in the germline V gene.

The chain carries TRBV10-2 and TRBJ2-3, with 11 bases fitting TRBD2. Germline trimming cut 2 bases from V and 2 bases from J; bases unmatched to any gene: 3. The CDR3 extends over 16 amino acids. Germline V lookup: CDR1 WSHSY, CDR2 SAAADI. The CDR3: CASSEALAGVTDTQYF. In DNA form, the CDR3 reads TGCGCCAGCAGTGAGGCACTAGCGGGGGTCACAGATACGCAGTATTTT.

The chain links TRBV7-2 to TRBJ1-2; the D is unclear. V was trimmed by 1 base and J by 3 bases, leaving 9 bases between them. CDR3 length: 14 amino acids. CDR1 SGHTA and CDR2 FQGNSA come from the germline V gene. The CDR3 sequence: CASSLVMGDYGYTF. The CDR3 region has the DNA TGTGCCAGCAGCTTAGTTATGGGAGACTATGGCTACACCTTC.

The rearrangement joins TRBV5-6 to TRBJ2-7, with TRBD2 matching 8 bases. This CDR3 region has 14 residues. Germline CDR1 and CDR2: SGHDT and YYEEEE. The V segment lost 4 bases and the J segment 3 bases; nucleotides outside the gene matches: 6. Written as DNA, the CDR3 is TGTGCCAGCAGCGCGATTAGCGGGAACTACGAGCAGTACTTC. It translates to CASSAISGNYEQYF.

J is TRBJ2-1 and V is TRBV7-7; D not resolved. Germline V gene lookup returns CDR1 SSHAT and CDR2 FNYEAQ (reference sequence). The length of the CDR3 is 17 residues. V was cut by 1 base and J by 0 bases, with 13 bases left in between. CDR3 loop: CASSLGLPSSSYNEQFF. The CDR3 coding sequence is TGTGCCAGCAGCTTAGGACTTCCCTCCAGCTCCTACAATGAGCAGTTCTTC.

V and J are TRBV5-8 and TRBJ1-2, with D uncertain. Trimming pared 1 base from V and 4 bases from J, leaving 14 bases between. Germline V lookup: CDR1 SGHTS, CDR2 YDEGEE. There are 15 residues in the CDR3. This CDR3 reads CASSLTYDNLYGYTF. CDR3 in DNA: TGTGCCAGCAGCTTGACCTATGACAACCTCTATGGCTACACCTTC.

V and J are TRBV9 and TRBJ2-1; D remains unclear. The CDR3 consists of 12 residues. Germline CDR1 reads SGDLS; CDR2 reads YYNGEE. Deletions cut 0 bases from V and 6 bases from J, with 4 bases between. CDR3 sequence (DNA): TGTGCCAGCAGCGTAGGGCTCAATGAGCAGTTCTTC. Its translation is CASSVGLNEQFF.

CDR3 protein: CASSQTRGLTYGYTF. Written as DNA, the CDR3 is TGTGCCAGCAGCCAAACCCGTGGACTGACCTATGGCTACACCTTC. This rearrangement joins TRBV3-1 (or the pseudogene TRBV3-2) to TRBJ1-2, with D unclear. This CDR3 is 15 amino acids long. Looked up from germline, CDR1 is LGHDT and CDR2 is YNNKEL (reference sequence). The V end was cut by 2 bases, the J end by 4 bases, with 14 bases between.

V is TRBV27 and J is TRBJ1-2; 7 bases agree with TRBD1. This CDR3 has 16 residues. CDR1 is MNHEY, CDR2 SMNVEV, per germline (reference sequence). Trimming removed 6 bases from V and 7 bases from J; junction bases left unmatched: 17. The CDR3 bases are TGTGCCAGCAGCCCGGGGGGGAATCGACAGGGTGGTGGCTACACCTTC. Amino acid sequence: CASSPGGNRQGGGYTF.

The V call is TRBV7-9, the J call TRBJ2-1; 14 bases map to TRBD2. Trimming took 4 bases from V and 8 from J; bases not matched to a gene: 7. Germline-derived CDR1 and CDR2 are SEHNR and FQNEAQ (reference sequence). The CDR3 totals 16 residues. CDR3 sequence reads: CASSSRLAGGPHEQFF. The CDR3 DNA is TGTGCCAGCAGCTCGCGACTAGCGGGGGGGCCCCATGAGCAGTTCTTC.

The V and J genes are TRBV5-6 and TRBJ1-3, with D hard to call. Looked up from germline, CDR1 is SGHDT and CDR2 is YYEEEE. This CDR3 spans 14 amino acids. V lost 1 base and J 4 bases, leaving 9 bases between the germline ends. DNA for the CDR3: TGTGCCAGCAGCTTGCCCGGGAACGGAAACACCATATATTTT. This gives the protein CASSLPGNGNTIYF.

V and J are TRBV15 and TRBJ1-1; tentative D call: TRBD1 (5 bases). The germline gives CDR1 LNHNV, CDR2 YYDKDF (reference sequence). The CDR3 contains 16 residues. Trimming left V 4 bases short and J 3 bases short, with 18 bases between. CDR3 bases: TGTGCCACCAGCACGCCCCTCGCAGGGTGGGACACTGAAGCTTTCTTT. Translation: CATSTPLAGWDTEAFF.

This chain uses TRBV4-1 with TRBJ1-1, with 9 bases aligning to TRBD1. Per the germline V gene, CDR1 is MGHRA and CDR2 is YSYEKL. V lost 3 bases and J lost 0; bases outside the gene matches: 8. This CDR3 has 17 residues. CDR3 sequence reads: CASSHADRGNMNTEAFF. The CDR3 bases are TGCGCCAGCAGCCATGCCGACAGGGGGAACATGAACACTGAAGCTTTCTTT.